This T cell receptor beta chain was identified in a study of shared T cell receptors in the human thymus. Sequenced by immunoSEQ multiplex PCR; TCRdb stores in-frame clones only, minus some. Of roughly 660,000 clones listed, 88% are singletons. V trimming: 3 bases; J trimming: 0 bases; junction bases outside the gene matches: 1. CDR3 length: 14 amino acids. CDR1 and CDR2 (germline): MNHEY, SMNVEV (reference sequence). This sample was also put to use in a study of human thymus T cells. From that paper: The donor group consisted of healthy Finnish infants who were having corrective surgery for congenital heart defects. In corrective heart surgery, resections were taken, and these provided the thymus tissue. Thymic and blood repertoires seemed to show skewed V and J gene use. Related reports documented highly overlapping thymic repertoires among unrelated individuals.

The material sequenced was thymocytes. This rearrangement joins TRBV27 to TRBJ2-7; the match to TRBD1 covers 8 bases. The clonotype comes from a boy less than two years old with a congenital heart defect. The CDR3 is CASSFDRGSYEQYF. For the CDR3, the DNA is TGTGCCAGCAGTTTTGACAGGGGCTCCTACGAGCAGTACTTC.